This T cell receptor beta chain appears in the sequencing data of a study of cytomegalovirus exposure and HLA in healthy donors. As for this clone: Its antigen is unknown.

Amplification used 60 Vbeta primers and 13 Jbeta primers. Per the study methods: Later work found approximately 87 million unique TCR beta chains, with approximately 12 million shared. Repertoires were generated with immunoSEQ multiplex PCR, while TCRdb's copy carries only in-frame clones and drops some. That table furnishes V, J and clone size, whereas the DNA furnished D and trimming. The sample carries about 170,000 clones, about 80% recorded once. Deletions cut 9 bases from V and 10 bases from J, with 24 bases between. The CDR3 loop spans 14 amino acids. Germline CDR1 is MGHDK and CDR2 is SYGVNS. Findings of the study overall: For TCR beta chains, V- and J-gene trimming was later linked to a missense DCLRE1C variant.

The donors comprised healthy bone marrow donors. This clonotype was obtained from a female donor in good health and CMV-seronegative. The sequenced sample was PBMCs. The rearrangement uses TRBV25-1 and TRBJ1-1; the D gene is possibly TRBD1 (6 bases). For the CDR3, the DNA is TGTGCCAGTAGCAAGTCGGACAGCCGAGGAACAGCTTTCTTT. This encodes CASSKSDSRGTAFF.